These 25 T cell receptor beta chains share one sample of origin, sequenced in a study of PD-1 blockade in classical Hodgkin lymphoma. The repertoire was sequenced with immunoSEQ multiplex PCR; TCRdb's copy has only in-frame clones and lacks some. The table lists 50,000 to 75,000 clones, 80% to 90% of them singletons. With no exception, relapse followed autologous stem cell transplantation in all patients, and brentuximab vedotin exposure varied. Sequencing was performed on peripheral blood mononuclear cells (PBMCs), taken at baseline. These receptors were obtained from a human donor with classical Hodgkin lymphoma.

The V gene is TRBV9, the J gene TRBJ2-3, with TRBD2 matching over 8 bases. Germline CDR1 is SGDLS and CDR2 is YYNGEE. The V segment lost 3 bases and the J segment 6 bases; nucleotides outside the gene matches: 9. CDR3 size: 15 residues. CDR3 protein: CASSGGGSLSDTQYF. Written as DNA, the CDR3 is TGTGCCAGCAGCGGCGGGGGGTCACTTTCGGATACGCAGTATTTT.

In DNA, the CDR3 is TGTGCCAGCTCACTACAGGGCCCTAATGAAAAACTGTTTTTT. Protein product: CASSLQGPNEKLFF. The V call is TRBV18, the J call TRBJ1-4; maybe TRBD1 (6 bases). Germline loops: CDR1 KGHSH, CDR2 LQKENI. The germline V and J ends were trimmed by 4 bases and 3 bases, with 9 bases remaining between them. This CDR3 is built from 14 residues.

The CDR3 DNA is TGTGCCACCTCGTCCGGGACAGGTTCCCCCGGGGAGCTGTTTTTT. Translated, it gives CATSSGTGSPGELFF. The rearrangement joins TRBV7-9 to TRBJ2-2, with 8 bases lining up with TRBD1. Trimming took 10 bases from V and 6 from J; bases not matched to a gene: 13. CDR1 is SEHNR, CDR2 FQNEAQ, per germline (reference sequence). This CDR3 comprises 15 residues.

The J gene is TRBJ2-5, the V gene TRBV30; TRBD2 might be the D (5 bases). The CDR3 loop spans 15 amino acids. Per the germline V gene, CDR1 is GTSNPN and CDR2 is SVGIG (reference sequence). The V end was cut by 4 bases, the J end by 11 bases, with 26 bases between. In DNA form, the CDR3 reads TGTGCCTGGACCCCCCAACAGAGCTGGGTGAGGGAGCAGTACTTC. Protein product: CAWTPQQSWVREQYF.

The gene calls are TRBV7-9 and TRBJ2-6; the D is unclear. With 6 bases removed from V and 0 bases from J, the gap between germline ends came to 12 bases. The CDR3 has 16 amino acids. Germline CDR1 is SEHNR and CDR2 is FQNEAQ (reference sequence). CDR3 region: CASRPAVASGANVLTF. In nucleotides, the CDR3 is TGTGCCAGCAGGCCCGCCGTTGCCTCTGGGGCCAACGTCCTGACTTTC.

CDR3 nucleotide sequence: TGTGCCAGCAGCTTGGCCGGGACAGCGGGCGCGGAGACCCAGTACTTC. Its translation: CASSLAGTAGAETQYF. V is TRBV7-8 and J is TRBJ2-5; D is perhaps TRBD1 (7 bases). Germline CDR1 reads SGHVS; CDR2 reads FQNEAQ. Trimming left V 3 bases short and J 5 bases short, with 19 bases between. This CDR3 has 16 amino acids.

This chain links TRBV4-1 with TRBJ2-4; 16 bases match TRBD2. Trimming took 4 bases from V and 0 from J; bases not matched to a gene: 3. The germline gives CDR1 MGHRA, CDR2 YSYEKL. This CDR3 is 18 amino acids long. The CDR3 protein is CASSPGTSGGVAKNIQYF. Here the CDR3 DNA reads TGCGCCAGCAGCCCCGGGACTAGCGGGGGGGTAGCCAAAAACATTCAGTACTTC.

This chain connects TRBV28 to TRBJ1-3; no firm D call. The length of the CDR3 is 13 residues. Trimming left V 3 bases short and J 5 bases short, with 8 bases between. Looked up from germline, CDR1 is MDHEN and CDR2 is SYDVKM. CDR3 residues: CASSLGIRNTIYF. CDR3 DNA: TGTGCCAGCAGTTTGGGGATTCGAAACACCATATATTTT.

This chain connects TRBV12-5 to TRBJ2-1; D is ambiguous. The V end lost 4 bases, the J end lost 0 bases, and 16 bases lay between the germline ends. The CDR3 length is 17 residues. The germline V gene encodes CDR1 LGHNT and CDR2 FRNRAP. The CDR3 DNA is TGTGCTAGTGGTTACCCCTTGCCGGACCACTCCTACAATGAGCAGTTCTTC. It specifies CASGYPLPDHSYNEQFF.

The rearrangement links TRBV19 to TRBJ2-4, with D tentatively TRBD2 (5 bases). This CDR3 has 13 amino acids. V dropped 5 bases and J dropped 7 bases, with 12 bases sitting between them. Germline V gene sequence: CDR1 LNHDA, CDR2 SQIVND (reference sequence). CDR3 sequence reads: CASSPRTGNIQYF. The CDR3 DNA follows: TGTGCCAGTAGTCCCCGGACGGGGAACATTCAGTACTTC.

The V and J genes are TRBV6-6 and TRBJ2-5; a possible D gene is TRBD2 (7 bases). This CDR3 is built from 12 residues. Germline V gene lookup returns CDR1 MNHNY and CDR2 SVGAGI (reference sequence). Trimming shortened V by 8 bases and J by 5 bases, and 12 bases separated the two germline ends. CDR3 sequence: CASGGGLETQYF. In DNA, the CDR3 is TGTGCCAGCGGGGGGGGCCTGGAGACCCAGTACTTC.

The chain employs TRBV10-3 and TRBJ1-2; TRBD1 might be the D (5 bases). Trimming stripped 7 bases from V and 2 bases from J, with 11 bases between. Germline CDR1 ENHRY, CDR2 SYGVKD. The CDR3 totals 13 residues. The CDR3 DNA reads as TGTGCCATCATGGGGGTGACCAACTATGGCTACACCTTC. Encoded protein: CAIMGVTNYGYTF.

There are a few counts of this clone. The chain employs TRBV20-1 and TRBJ1-1; D ambiguous. The CDR3 runs to 11 residues. Germline CDR1 and CDR2: DFQATT and SNEGSKA (reference sequence). Trimming took 6 bases from V and 3 from J, leaving 8 bases between them. In DNA, the CDR3 is TGCAGTGCGCGGGTAGACACTGAAGCTTTCTTT. It yields the protein CSARVDTEAFF.

The gene calls are TRBV7-8 and TRBJ2-7, with D hard to call. Germline-derived CDR1 and CDR2 are SGHVS and FQNEAQ. Trimming took 3 bases from V and 1 from J, leaving 7 bases between them. CDR3 length: 13 residues. The CDR3 spells CASSLGVSYEQYF. The CDR3 nucleotides read TGTGCCAGCAGCTTGGGTGTATCCTACGAGCAGTACTTC.

The rearrangement joins TRBV6-5 to TRBJ1-1; no definite D call. Trimming took 5 bases from V and 6 from J, leaving 10 bases between them. This CDR3 region has 12 residues. CDR1 is MNHEY and CDR2 is SVGAGI in the germline V gene. CDR3 DNA sequence: TGTGCCAGCAGTCCTCGTGGTGCTGAAGCTTTCTTT. Its protein is CASSPRGAEAFF.

In its sample, this clone was seen once. V gene TRBV2 combines with J gene TRBJ2-3; D not certain. Germline loops: CDR1 SNHLY, CDR2 FYNNEI. The CDR3 covers 12 residues. Trimming took 6 bases from V and 4 from J, leaving 8 bases between them. CDR3 amino acids: CASRGSPDTQYF. CDR3 DNA: TGTGCCAGCAGGGGAAGCCCAGATACGCAGTATTTT.

The rearrangement links TRBV7-8 to TRBJ1-4; unclear D gene. This CDR3 region has 14 residues. Trimming took off 5 bases at V and 10 bases at J, with 17 bases between the two ends. CDR1 and CDR2 (germline): SGHVS, FQNEAQ. The CDR3 DNA reads TGTGCCAGCAGCGCCATAGACGGGAATTTAAAACTGTTTTTT. Amino acid sequence: CASSAIDGNLKLFF.

The gene calls are TRBV5-4 and TRBJ2-5; D unresolved. The CDR3 totals 18 residues. CDR1 and CDR2 from the germline V gene are SGHNT and YYREEE (reference sequence). Trimming shortened V by 0 bases and J by 1 base, and 19 bases separated the two germline ends. CDR3 DNA sequence: TGTGCCAGCAGCTTGGCGGAGTGGTTGGGTCACAGCCAAGAGACCCAGTACTTC. It specifies CASSLAEWLGHSQETQYF.

This clone was counted a single time. This chain connects TRBV27 to TRBJ1-5; a possible D gene is TRBD1 (6 bases). The CDR3 loop spans 14 amino acids. Germline V gene data show CDR1 as MNHEY and CDR2 as SMNVEV (reference sequence). Trimming cost V 6 bases and J 11 bases, with 20 bases left between them. The CDR3 spells CASSSRVGGRTQHF. Written as DNA, the CDR3 is TGTGCCAGCAGCTCCAGGGTGGGGGGCCGGACCCAGCATTTT.

This chain uses TRBV9 with TRBJ2-2; D perhaps matches TRBD2 (6 bases). CDR3 size: 15 residues. Trimming removed 0 bases at V and 4 bases at J, with 10 bases between. Germline V gene lookup returns CDR1 SGDLS and CDR2 YYNGEE. The CDR3 region has the DNA TGTGCCAGCAGCGTAGTTGCGGGGCCCACCGGGGAGCTGTTTTTT. Its protein product is CASSVVAGPTGELFF.

The count of this clone is one. The rearrangement joins TRBV5-4 to TRBJ2-7, with D hard to call. The CDR3 spans 15 residues. V shed 4 bases and J shed 0 bases, with 14 bases lying between them. The germline CDR1 and CDR2 sequences are SGHNT and YYREEE (reference sequence). The CDR3 nucleotides are TGTGCCAGCAGCCATATTGGAGCTAGCTCCTACGAGCAGTACTTC. Protein: CASSHIGASSYEQYF.

V usage is TRBV19 and J usage is TRBJ1-3; unclear D gene. CDR3 size: 14 residues. Germline lookup yields CDR1 LNHDA and CDR2 SQIVND (reference sequence). Trimming shortened V by 7 bases and J by 0 bases, and 10 bases separated the two germline ends. The CDR3 nucleotides are TGTGCCAGTAAGGCGCTGTTCTCTGGAAACACCATATATTTT. Protein product: CASKALFSGNTIYF.

The V and J genes are TRBV7-3 and TRBJ2-1; 7 positions agree with TRBD1. Germline V gene lookup returns CDR1 SGHTA and CDR2 FQGTGA. There are 14 residues in the CDR3. With V trimmed by 8 bases and J by 5 bases, 9 bases remained unmatched. This CDR3 is CASGTQGYNNEQFF. DNA for the CDR3: TGTGCCAGCGGAACACAGGGGTACAACAATGAGCAGTTCTTC.

This chain links TRBV5-1 with TRBJ2-1; TRBD1 agrees at 7 bases. From germline, CDR1 is SGHRS and CDR2 YFSETQ. V lost 4 bases, J lost 0 bases, and 4 bases stayed unmatched. The CDR3 length is 15 residues. CDR3: CASSIQGNSYNEQFF. The CDR3 DNA reads TGCGCCAGCAGCATACAGGGGAACTCCTACAATGAGCAGTTCTTC.

The rearrangement uses TRBV5-1 and TRBJ2-2; D may be TRBD2 (6 bases). V lost 3 bases to trimming and J lost 4 bases, with 13 bases between them. Germline V gene data show CDR1 as SGHRS and CDR2 as YFSETQ. This CDR3 region has 15 residues. The CDR3 DNA reads TGCGCCAGCAGCTCCGGACCGGGGGTCACCGGGGAGCTGTTTTTT. Residues: CASSSGPGVTGELFF. Based on the CDR3 plus reference TRBV5-1 and TRBJ2-2, the full variable domain is KAGVTQTPRYLIKTRGQQVTLSCSPISGHRSVSWYQQTPGQGLQFLFEYFSETQRNKGNFPGRFSGRQFSNSRSEMNVSTLELGDSALYLCASSSGPGVTGELFFGEGSRLTVL.